The 26 T cell receptor beta chains below were found in one sample sequenced in a study of cytomegalovirus exposure and HLA in healthy donors. 60 Vbeta and 13 Jbeta primers were used in PCR. Produced via immunoSEQ multiplex PCR; TCRdb's table is partial and in-frame only. The sample lists around 65,000 clones, over 75% occurring once. The sequenced sample was PBMCs. The source is a woman aged 25 to 39 in good health and CMV-seronegative.

This clone was counted once. The chain is built from TRBV4-1 and TRBJ1-2; D possibly corresponds to TRBD1 (5 bases). Germline loops: CDR1 MGHRA, CDR2 YSYEKL. Deletions cut 2 bases from V and 9 bases from J, with 10 bases between. The CDR3 is 12 residues long. The CDR3 region has the DNA TGCGCCAGCAGCCAATCCAGGGTCAGCTACACCTTC. This translates into CASSQSRVSYTF.

The chain employs TRBV5-1 and TRBJ2-6, with 8 bases matching TRBD1. CDR1 SGHRS and CDR2 YFSETQ come from the germline V gene. V was pared by 0 bases and J by 3 bases, with 2 bases of the junction left unmatched. The CDR3 length is 16 residues. The CDR3, as DNA: TGCGCCAGCAGCTTGGAGGACAGGGTTGGGGCCAACGTCCTGACTTTC. Its protein is CASSLEDRVGANVLTF.

The J gene is TRBJ1-2, the V gene TRBV19, with 7 bases that match TRBD1. V was pared by 2 bases and J by 2 bases, with 5 bases of the junction left unmatched. The CDR3 totals 15 residues. CDR1 LNHDA and CDR2 SQIVND come from the germline V gene (reference sequence). The CDR3 coding sequence is TGTGCCAGTAGTATACCCACGACAGGGAACTATGGCTACACCTTC. This sequence encodes CASSIPTTGNYGYTF.

CDR3 nucleotides: TGCACCAGCAGCCCGAGCGGGGCTGCGCCCCAGCATTTT. Its protein product is CTSSPSGAAPQHF. The chain combines TRBV1 with TRBJ1-5. TRBV1 is a documented pseudogene. The CDR3 consists of 13 residues.

J is TRBJ2-7 and V is TRBV11-2; the match to TRBD2 covers 9 bases. From germline, CDR1 is SGHAT and CDR2 FQNNGV. J lost 3 bases, V lost 5 bases, and 5 bases had no gene match. The CDR3 has 14 residues. This CDR3 reads CASSPGLAIYEQYF. Here the CDR3 DNA reads TGTGCCAGCAGCCCGGGACTAGCTATCTACGAGCAGTACTTC. Full variable domain (remainder filled in from reference TRBV11-2 and TRBJ2-7): EAGVAQSPRYKIIEKRQSVAFWCNPISGHATLYWYQQILGQGPKLLIQFQNNGVVDDSQLPKDRFSAERLKGVDSTLKIQPAKLEDSAVYLCASSPGLAIYEQYFGPGTRLTVT.

The V gene is TRBV19, the J gene TRBJ2-2; D is perhaps TRBD2 (6 bases). The CDR3 sequence is 15 residues long. Germline V gene lookup returns CDR1 LNHDA and CDR2 SQIVND (reference sequence). The V end was cut by 4 bases, the J end by 5 bases, with 14 bases between. CDR3 DNA sequence: TGTGCCAGTAGTACCGGGGGACTGCGGACCGGGGAGCTGTTTTTT. Translating it yields CASSTGGLRTGELFF.

The chain joins TRBV6-5 to TRBJ1-4, with TRBD1 identical over 7 bases. With V trimmed by 8 bases and J by 8 bases, 11 bases remained unmatched. Germline V gene data show CDR1 as MNHEY and CDR2 as SVGAGI. The CDR3 is made up of 14 amino acids. The DNA for the CDR3 is TGTGCCAGCCGGAGGGACAGCGGAGGAGAAAAACTGTTTTTT. This codes for CASRRDSGGEKLFF.

The genes are TRBV7-8 and TRBJ1-5; 8 bases are shared with TRBD1. After removal of 5 bases from V and 2 bases from J, the junction contained 8 bases not matched to a gene. The CDR3 contains 16 residues. Germline V CDR1 and CDR2: SGHVS, FQNEAQ. CDR3 in amino acids: CASSPDRGSRNQPQHF. CDR3 bases: TGTGCCAGCAGCCCTGACAGGGGAAGTCGCAATCAGCCCCAGCATTTT.

The J gene is TRBJ1-1, the V gene TRBV6-5; D is unresolved. This CDR3 has 13 residues. Germline values: CDR1 MNHEY, CDR2 SVGAGI. Trimming removed 2 bases at V and 2 bases at J, with 6 bases between. The CDR3 loop is CASSYVSNTEAFF. CDR3 DNA: TGTGCCAGCAGTTACGTCAGTAACACTGAAGCTTTCTTT.

The chain has TRBV6-1 and TRBJ1-5; D might be TRBD1 (6 bases). CDR1 is MNHNS and CDR2 is SASEGT in the germline V gene. The CDR3 is 13 residues long. V was clipped by 5 bases and J by 6 bases, with 11 bases between them. CDR3 sequence: CASSPRGGQPQHF. The DNA for the CDR3 is TGTGCCAGCAGTCCAAGGGGGGGTCAGCCCCAGCATTTT.

The chain combines TRBV7-3 with TRBJ2-1, with a possible D match to TRBD2 (5 bases). The V and J ends lost 0 bases and 4 bases respectively, with 10 bases between them. The CDR3 sequence is 15 residues long. The germline gives CDR1 SGHTA, CDR2 FQGTGA. Here the CDR3 DNA reads TGTGCCAGCAGCTTAACCGGACTTGTATACAATGAGCAGTTCTTC. Its protein is CASSLTGLVYNEQFF.

This rearrangement joins TRBV7-6 to TRBJ1-1; perhaps TRBD1 as D (6 bases). This CDR3 region has 14 residues. Trimming cost V 2 bases and J 6 bases, with 13 bases left between them. Per germline, CDR1 SGHVS and CDR2 FNYEAQ. The CDR3 protein is CASSLLVQGSEAFF. The CDR3 nucleotides are TGTGCCAGCAGCTTACTAGTCCAGGGGTCTGAAGCTTTCTTT.

V and J are TRBV7-2 and TRBJ2-7; possibly TRBD2 for D (6 bases). CDR3 length: 14 residues. Germline-derived CDR1 and CDR2 are SGHTA and FQGNSA. The V end was cut by 4 bases, the J end by 3 bases, with 13 bases between. This chain's CDR3 is CASSSVPGVYEQYF. The CDR3 DNA sequence: TGTGCCAGCAGCTCCGTGCCGGGAGTCTACGAGCAGTACTTC.

This chain joins TRBV6-6 and TRBJ2-1; a weak D match, TRBD1 (6 bases). The germline V and J ends were trimmed by 6 bases and 4 bases, with 13 bases remaining between them. CDR1 MNHNY and CDR2 SVGAGI come from the germline V gene (reference sequence). The CDR3 loop spans 14 amino acids. The CDR3 loop is CASSDGTLYNEQFF. The CDR3 coding sequence is TGTGCCAGCAGCGACGGGACACTGTACAATGAGCAGTTCTTC.

This rearrangement joins TRBV30 to TRBJ1-4; D is unresolved. The V gene's germline CDR1 is GTSNPN and CDR2 SVGIG (reference sequence). This CDR3 contains 10 residues. Trimming pared 5 bases from V and 8 bases from J, leaving 6 bases between. The CDR3, as DNA: TGTGCCTGGTCGGGGGAAAAACTGTTTTTT. Amino acid sequence: CAWSGEKLFF.

The table lists this clone with a few counts. The gene calls are TRBV6-4 and TRBJ2-2, with a tentative D call TRBD2 (6 bases). CDR3 length equals 14 residues. CDR1 and CDR2 from the germline V gene are MRHNA and SNTAGT. Trimming took off 4 bases at V and 4 bases at J, with 10 bases between the two ends. In DNA, the CDR3 is TGTGCCAGCAGTGCGGAGGGTAGCACCGGGGAGCTGTTTTTT. It specifies CASSAEGSTGELFF.

The chain carries TRBV7-9 and TRBJ1-4, with D uncertain. CDR1 is SEHNR and CDR2 is FQNEAQ in the germline V gene (reference sequence). This CDR3 region has 14 residues. V lost 8 bases and J lost 4, with 14 bases in between. CDR3 sequence (DNA): TGTGCCAGCCTAGCGGATCCTATTAATGAAAAACTGTTTTTT. Its translation is CASLADPINEKLFF.

V gene TRBV4-3 combines with J gene TRBJ2-3; 7 positions match TRBD1. The V and J ends lost 3 bases and 3 bases, in that order; junction bases with no gene match: 9. The CDR3 has 16 amino acids. Looked up from germline, CDR1 is LGHNA and CDR2 is YSLEER. This chain's CDR3 is CASSQKGARRTDTQYF. CDR3 DNA: TGCGCCAGCAGCCAGAAGGGGGCGCGGAGAACAGATACGCAGTATTTT.

This clone was counted between two and nine times. The chain carries TRBV19 and TRBJ2-7; the D gene is possibly TRBD2 (5 bases). CDR1 is LNHDA, CDR2 SQIVND, per germline (reference sequence). V was cut by 1 base and J by 7 bases, with 5 bases left in between. This CDR3 has 11 residues. The CDR3 sequence is CASSIAGEQYF. The CDR3 DNA follows: TGTGCCAGTAGTATAGCGGGGGAGCAGTACTTC.

J is TRBJ1-2 and V is TRBV6-5, with 7 bases fitting TRBD1. Germline CDR1 is MNHEY and CDR2 is SVGAGI. V dropped 2 bases and J dropped 7; count of bases not matched to a gene: 10. This CDR3 region has 15 residues. CDR3: CASSYGAGGTGGYTF. CDR3 coding DNA: TGTGCCAGCAGTTACGGGGCAGGGGGGACGGGTGGCTACACCTTC.

The J gene is TRBJ1-4, the V gene TRBV4-1; 9 bases are shared with TRBD1. Trimming cost V 3 bases and J 11 bases; bases outside gene matches: 7. Germline V gene sequence: CDR1 MGHRA, CDR2 YSYEKL. The CDR3 sequence is 14 residues long. CDR3 nucleotide sequence: TGCGCCAGCAGCCAGCCGGGACAGGGACAGAAACTGTTTTTT. It is translated as CASSQPGQGQKLFF.

A few counts support this clone. The J gene is TRBJ1-4, the V gene TRBV7-9; D remains unclear. This CDR3 contains 12 residues. Germline lookup yields CDR1 SEHNR and CDR2 FQNEAQ (reference sequence). V lost 5 bases and J 5 bases, leaving 6 bases between the germline ends. The CDR3 here is CASSAGNEKLFF. The DNA for the CDR3 is TGTGCCAGCAGCGCGGGGAATGAAAAACTGTTTTTT.

This chain joins TRBV5-1 and TRBJ2-5; TRBD2 might be the D (5 bases). Germline CDR1 reads SGHRS; CDR2 reads YFSETQ. The CDR3 is 16 amino acids. Trimming left V 4 bases short and J 5 bases short, with 21 bases between. Written as DNA, the CDR3 is TGCGCCAGCAGCCTAGCCCCTACTGTCGGCCAGGAGACCCAGTACTTC. Translation gives CASSLAPTVGQETQYF. Full variable domain (outside the CDR3, taken from reference TRBV5-1 and TRBJ2-5): KAGVTQTPRYLIKTRGQQVTLSCSPISGHRSVSWYQQTPGQGLQFLFEYFSETQRNKGNFPGRFSGRQFSNSRSEMNVSTLELGDSALYLCASSLAPTVGQETQYFGPGTRLLVL.

This chain links TRBV29-1 with TRBJ2-1; no firm D call. The CDR3 is 14 amino acids. The germline V and J ends were trimmed by 4 bases and 9 bases, with 19 bases remaining between them. Per germline, CDR1 SQVTM and CDR2 ANQGSEA. CDR3 nucleotide sequence: TGCAGCGTTGTCAGTATTCATAGCACGGGTGAGCAGTTCTTC. It specifies CSVVSIHSTGEQFF.

Only one count was recorded for this clone. CDR3 protein: CASSQPRAVSSPLHF. CDR3 sequence (DNA): TGCGCCAGCAGCCAACCCAGGGCCGTAAGTTCACCCCTCCACTTT. This chain uses TRBV4-1 with TRBJ1-6; perhaps TRBD1 as D (5 bases). Germline loops: CDR1 MGHRA, CDR2 YSYEKL. V was trimmed by 2 bases and J by 9 bases, leaving 14 bases between them. This CDR3 comprises 15 residues.

The CDR3 sequence: CASSLDGTGKTDTQYF. For the CDR3, the DNA is TGCGCCAGCAGCCTGGACGGGACAGGGAAAACAGATACGCAGTATTTT. The gene calls are TRBV5-1 and TRBJ2-3, with 9 positions matching TRBD1. Looked up from germline, CDR1 is SGHRS and CDR2 is YFSETQ. This CDR3 comprises 16 residues. V lost 4 bases and J lost 3; bases outside the gene matches: 9.